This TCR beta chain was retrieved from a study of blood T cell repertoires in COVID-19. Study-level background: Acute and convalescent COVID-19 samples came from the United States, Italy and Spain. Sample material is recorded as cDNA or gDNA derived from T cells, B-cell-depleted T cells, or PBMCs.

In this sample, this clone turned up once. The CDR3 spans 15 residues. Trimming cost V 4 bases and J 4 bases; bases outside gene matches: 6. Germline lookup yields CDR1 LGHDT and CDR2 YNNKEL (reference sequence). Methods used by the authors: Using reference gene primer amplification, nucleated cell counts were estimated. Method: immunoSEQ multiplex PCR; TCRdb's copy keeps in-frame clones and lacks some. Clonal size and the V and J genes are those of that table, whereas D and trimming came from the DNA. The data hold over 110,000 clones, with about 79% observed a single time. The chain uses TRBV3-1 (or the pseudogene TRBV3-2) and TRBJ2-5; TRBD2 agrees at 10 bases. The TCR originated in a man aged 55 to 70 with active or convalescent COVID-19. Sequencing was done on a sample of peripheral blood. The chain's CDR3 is CASSPSGGAVETQYF. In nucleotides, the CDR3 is TGTGCCAGCAGCCCGAGCGGGGGGGCCGTAGAGACCCAGTACTTC.